One and the same sample provided the 9 T cell receptor beta chains below, sequenced in a study of Graves' ophthalmopathy and Graves' hyperthyroidism. RNA transcripts were the source from which TCR beta CDR3 regions were amplified. HTBI primers served in a first-round RT-PCR, which a second-round multiplex PCR followed. TCRdb reprocessed the multiplex PCR reads with MiXCR, giving one entry per CDR3 protein. The sample contains about 180,000 distinct CDR3 sequences, 30% to 45% of which appear only once. Source material: peripheral blood. The source of these receptors is a woman aged 40 to 49 with Graves' ophthalmopathy.

This clonotype was recorded many times. The chain carries TRBV4-2 and TRBJ2-2, with TRBD2 as a possible D gene (6 bases). The V end lost 4 bases, the J end lost 4 bases, and 16 bases lay between the germline ends. Per the germline V gene, CDR1 is LGHNA and CDR2 is YNFKEQ. The CDR3 loop spans 16 amino acids. CDR3 sequence: CASSRDLGQPTGELFF. CDR3 DNA: TGTGCCAGCAGCCGGGACTTGGGGCAACCCACCGGGGAGCTGTTTTTT.

This clonotype has more than one count but fewer than ten. This rearrangement joins TRBV7-9 to TRBJ2-5; 9 nucleotides agree with TRBD1. Germline CDR1 and CDR2: SEHNR and FQNEAQ (reference sequence). V lost 4 bases and J lost 6; bases outside the gene matches: 3. This CDR3 region has 13 residues. The CDR3 DNA follows: TGTGCCAGCAGCTATACAGGGGGCCAGACCCAGTACTTC. Translation: CASSYTGGQTQYF.

This clonotype appeared many times. The chain couples TRBV7-2 to TRBJ2-7; weak D call: TRBD1 (6 bases). CDR1 is SGHTA and CDR2 is FQGNSA in the germline V gene. V was trimmed by 5 bases and J by 6 bases, leaving 11 bases between them. The CDR3 has 12 residues. CDR3 sequence (DNA): TGTGCCAGCAGCCCCGGACAGATCGAGCAGTACTTC. It translates to CASSPGQIEQYF. The variable domain in full, with the rest retrieved from reference TRBV7-2 and TRBJ2-7, is GAGVSQSPSNKVTEKGKDVELRCDPISGHTALYWYRQSLGQGLEFLIYFQGNSAPDKSGLPSDRFSAERTGGSVSTLTIQRTQQEDSAVYLCASSPGQIEQYFGPGTRLTVT.

The rearrangement uses TRBV6-2 or TRBV6-3 and TRBJ1-1, with 7 nucleotides matching TRBD1. V was pared by 2 bases and J by 7 bases, with 10 bases of the junction left unmatched. Germline-derived CDR1 and CDR2 are MNHEY and SVGEGT. There are 15 residues in the CDR3. This CDR3 is CASSYPPARQGEAFF. As DNA, the CDR3 is TGTGCCAGCAGTTACCCACCCGCAAGACAGGGTGAAGCTTTCTTT.

This clonotype was recorded at least ten times. The chain recombines TRBV12-3 or TRBV12-4 with TRBJ2-2; D might be TRBD1 (6 bases). The V and J ends lost 6 bases and 3 bases respectively, with 11 bases between them. The CDR3 covers 14 residues. CDR3 in DNA: TGTGCCAGCAGCCGGGACACCTACACCGGGGAGCTGTTTTTT. Translating it yields CASSRDTYTGELFF.

In its sample, this clonotype was seen many times. V and J are TRBV6-1 and TRBJ2-7, with TRBD1 matching over 7 bases. The germline V gene encodes CDR1 MNHNS and CDR2 SASEGT. Trimming at V came to 0 bases and at J to 6 bases, leaving 11 bases not matched to a gene. This CDR3 has 16 amino acids. As DNA, the CDR3 is TGTGCCAGCAGTGAAGCCAGGGCAGGGGGTTTCGGCGAGCAGTACTTC. Encoded protein: CASSEARAGGFGEQYF.

Many counts were recorded for this clonotype. The rearrangement joins TRBV15 to TRBJ1-1; unclear D gene. Germline V lookup: CDR1 LNHNV, CDR2 YYDKDF (reference sequence). Between the trimmed V and J ends, which lost 5 bases and 1 base, there was a span of 5 bases. The CDR3 length is 12 residues. The CDR3 sequence is CATSPPNTEAFF. DNA of the CDR3: TGTGCCACCAGCCCACCGAACACTGAAGCTTTCTTT.

The genes are TRBV6-1 and TRBJ1-2; TRBD1 matches 10 bases. Trimming removed 4 bases from V and 0 bases from J; junction bases left unmatched: 8. CDR1 is MNHNS, CDR2 SASEGT, per germline. This CDR3 has 17 amino acids. The CDR3 sequence: CASSGTWDRGANYGYTF. As DNA, the CDR3 is TGTGCCAGCAGTGGTACTTGGGACAGGGGAGCTAACTATGGCTACACCTTC.

This clonotype was detected many times. V usage is TRBV14 and J usage is TRBJ2-5, with 12 bases lining up with TRBD2. CDR1 is SGHDN and CDR2 is FVKESK in the germline V gene. The CDR3 is 15 amino acids. V was clipped by 3 bases and J by 5 bases; unmatched bases: 4. DNA of the CDR3: TGTGCCAGCAGCCATCTAGCGGGGGGGCAGGAGACCCAGTACTTC. As protein: CASSHLAGGQETQYF.